This entry describes one TCR beta chain. What it binds is unknown. This sample was taken from a study of cytomegalovirus exposure and HLA in healthy donors. Findings and caveats of the study: A missense variant in DCLRE1C was later tied to TCR beta V- and J-gene trimming. The classifier, whose performance was assessed in both the original and validation cohorts, reportedly diagnosed cytomegalovirus status with high specificity and sensitivity.

CDR3 length: 16 amino acids. Germline V gene sequence: CDR1 LNHNV, CDR2 YYDKDF (reference sequence). Deletions cut 4 bases from V and 0 bases from J, with 13 bases between. The PCR was carried out with 60 Vbeta primers and 13 Jbeta primers. The data were produced by immunoSEQ multiplex PCR, yet TCRdb's version contains in-frame clones alone and is incomplete. The repertoire holds 150,000 to 200,000 clones, 76% seen once, with 3.1% in the top ten. The chain joins TRBV15 to TRBJ1-5, with D perhaps matching TRBD1 (6 bases). Sequenced material: PBMCs. The clonotype originates from a male donor in good health and CMV-seronegative. This CDR3 reads CATSMRRQASNQPQHF. The CDR3 nucleotides are TGTGCCACCAGCATGCGCCGACAGGCTAGCAATCAGCCCCAGCATTTT. The full variable domain, its missing parts supplied by reference TRBV15 and TRBJ1-5, is DAMVIQNPRYQVTQFGKPVTLSCSQTLNHNVMYWYQQKSSQAPKLLFHYYDKDFNNEADTPDNFQSRRPNTSFCFLDIRSPGLGDTAMYLCATSMRRQASNQPQHFGDGTRLSIL.